Listed below are T cell receptor beta chains from one sample, sequenced in a study of shared clonotypes between healthy human individuals. TCRdb's copy holds only in-frame clones and misses some; the assay was immunoSEQ multiplex PCR. The table includes around 2.1 million clones, around 93% detected once. Sequencing was done on a sample of naive CD8+ T cells from PBMCs. The receptors were sampled from a man aged 18 to 29 in good health. Some clones in this sample may be carry-over from other donors' samples. CDR3s include the opening cysteine and the closing phenylalanine or tryptophan. The D gene is left open where the match is weak. The size field is filled for only some rows; it gives once, few, many or a size class.

D: NA
V: TRBV5-4
size: NA
J: TRBJ2-3
CDR3: CASSARTERGTDTQYF
DNA: TGTGCCAGCAGCGCCAGGACAGAAAGGGGAACAGATACGCAGTATTTT

D: NA
V: TRBV11-1
size: NA
J: TRBJ2-7
CDR3: CASSDRPTETFSYEQYF
DNA: TGTGCCAGCAGCGACCGACCGACAGAGACTTTCTCCTACGAGCAGTACTTC

D: NA
V: TRBV27
size: NA
J: TRBJ1-1
CDR3: CASSFVASNHLEAFF
DNA: TGTGCCAGCAGTTTCGTTGCTAGTAATCACTTAGAAGCTTTCTTT

D: NA
V: TRBV29-1
size: NA
J: TRBJ2-7
CDR3: CSVRGSSYEQYF
DNA: TGCAGCGTCCGGGGAAGTTCTTACGAGCAGTACTTC

D: NA
V: TRBV6-6
size: NA
J: TRBJ1-1
CDR3: CASSPWGGEGTEAFF
DNA: TGTGCCAGCAGTCCGTGGGGGGGGGAGGGCACTGAAGCTTTCTTT

D: NA
V: TRBV7-9
size: NA
J: TRBJ2-2
CDR3: CASRPTSWGGELFF
DNA: TGTGCCAGCAGGCCAACTAGTTGGGGCGGGGAGCTGTTTTTT

D: NA
V: TRBV5-4
size: NA
J: TRBJ2-7
CDR3: CASSLARDEQYF
DNA: TGTGCCAGCAGCTTGGCGCGAGACGAGCAGTACTTC

D: NA
V: TRBV7-9
size: NA
J: TRBJ2-3
CDR3: CASLTGLITDTQYF
DNA: TGTGCCAGCCTAACGGGCCTAATCACAGATACGCAGTATTTT

D: NA
V: TRBV30
size: NA
J: TRBJ2-3
CDR3: CAWESQTSDTQYF
DNA: TGTGCCTGGGAGAGCCAAACTTCAGATACGCAGTATTTT

D: NA
V: TRBV2
size: NA
J: TRBJ1-5
CDR3: CASSEAPGPQHF
DNA: TGTGCCAGCAGTGAAGCTCCCGGACCCCAGCATTTT

D: NA
V: TRBV4-1
size: few
J: TRBJ2-1
CDR3: CASTPGESSNEQFF
DNA: TGCGCCAGCACCCCGGGGGAGTCCAGTAATGAGCAGTTCTTC

D: NA
V: TRBV2
size: NA
J: TRBJ2-7
CDR3: CASSRGAFTEQYF
DNA: TGTGCCAGCAGTCGGGGGGCGTTTACCGAGCAGTACTTC

D: NA
V: TRBV19
size: NA
J: TRBJ2-2
CDR3: CASTSFDSGELFF
DNA: TGTGCCAGTACCTCTTTTGACTCCGGGGAGCTGTTTTTT

D: NA
V: TRBV13
size: NA
J: TRBJ1-2
CDR3: CASSLGGTGPLGYTF
DNA: TGTGCCAGCAGCTTAGGGGGTACGGGCCCGCTGGGCTACACCTTC

D: NA
V: TRBV19
size: NA
J: TRBJ1-1
CDR3: CATIILGALRTEAFF
DNA: TGTGCCACAATTATACTGGGGGCGCTTAGGACTGAAGCTTTCTTT

D: TRBD2
V: TRBV9
size: once
J: TRBJ2-7
CDR3: CASSSREGTANEQYF
DNA: TGTGCCAGCAGTAGTCGGGAGGGTACCGCGAACGAGCAGTACTTC

D: NA
V: TRBV27
size: NA
J: TRBJ1-1
CDR3: CASSEPWAMNTEAFF
DNA: TGTGCCAGCAGTGAGCCTTGGGCAATGAACACTGAAGCTTTCTTT

D: NA
V: TRBV2
size: NA
J: TRBJ1-5
CDR3: CASSESPVSQPQHF
DNA: TGTGCCAGCAGTGAATCCCCCGTTTCTCAGCCCCAGCATTTT

D: NA
V: TRBV7-9
size: NA
J: TRBJ1-2
CDR3: CASSSDADYGYTF
DNA: TGTGCCAGCAGCTCGGACGCCGACTATGGCTACACCTTC

D: TRBD2
V: TRBV19
size: NA
J: TRBJ2-1
CDR3: CASSISGGSYNEQFF
DNA: TGTGCCAGTAGTATAAGCGGGGGCTCCTACAATGAGCAGTTCTTC

D: NA
V: TRBV2
size: NA
J: TRBJ2-7
CDR3: CAIADREGYEQYF
DNA: TGTGCCATTGCGGACAGGGAGGGATACGAGCAGTACTTC

D: NA
V: TRBV7-9
size: NA
J: TRBJ1-1
CDR3: CASSRPYTEAFF
DNA: TGTGCCAGCAGCCGGCCCTACACTGAAGCTTTCTTT

D: NA
V: TRBV9
size: NA
J: TRBJ1-2
CDR3: CASSPRTHSYGYTF
DNA: TGTGCCAGCAGCCCCCGGACCCACAGTTATGGCTACACCTTC

D: NA
V: TRBV29-1
size: NA
J: TRBJ2-3
CDR3: CSVLIPGTTDTQYF
DNA: TGCAGCGTTCTCATTCCAGGTACCACAGATACGCAGTATTTT

D: NA
V: TRBV14
size: NA
J: TRBJ2-2
CDR3: CASSPHFPGRYTGELFF
DNA: TGTGCCAGCAGCCCCCATTTCCCCGGACGATACACCGGGGAGCTGTTTTTT

D: NA
V: TRBV30
size: NA
J: TRBJ1-4
CDR3: CAWRPRGLNEKLFF
DNA: TGTGCCTGGAGGCCCAGGGGATTAAATGAAAAACTGTTTTTT

D: NA
V: TRBV28
size: NA
J: TRBJ1-3
CDR3: CASSFNPTETGNTIYF
DNA: TGTGCCAGCAGTTTCAATCCGACAGAAACTGGAAACACCATATATTTT

D: NA
V: TRBV27
size: NA
J: TRBJ2-1
CDR3: CASSLSHGSSYNEQFF
DNA: TGTGCCAGCAGTTTATCTCACGGGAGCTCCTACAATGAGCAGTTCTTC

D: TRBD2
V: TRBV29-1
size: NA
J: TRBJ2-1
CDR3: CSVGTSGGASYNEQFF
DNA: TGCAGCGTGGGGACTAGCGGGGGGGCCTCCTACAATGAGCAGTTCTTC

D: TRBD1
V: TRBV9
size: NA
J: TRBJ2-1
CDR3: CASSVAGTGTGNEQFF
DNA: TGTGCCAGCAGCGTAGCCGGGACAGGAACGGGGAATGAGCAGTTCTTC

D: TRBD2
V: TRBV6-1
size: NA
J: TRBJ2-5
CDR3: CASSEASGLAVETQYF
DNA: TGTGCCAGCAGTGAAGCTTCAGGACTAGCGGTAGAGACCCAGTACTTC

D: TRBD2
V: TRBV27
size: NA
J: TRBJ2-7
CDR3: CASSLTETSAHYEQYF
DNA: TGTGCCAGCAGTCTTACCGAGACTAGCGCCCACTACGAGCAGTACTTC

D: TRBD1
V: TRBV5-1
size: NA
J: TRBJ2-7
CDR3: CASSSGTGINEQYF
DNA: TGCGCCAGCAGCTCCGGGACAGGGATTAACGAGCAGTACTTC

D: NA
V: TRBV2
size: NA
J: TRBJ1-1
CDR3: CASSEMVSVNTEAFF
DNA: TGTGCCAGCAGTGAAATGGTCTCAGTGAACACTGAAGCTTTCTTT

D: NA
V: TRBV9
size: NA
J: TRBJ2-7
CDR3: CASSSTGEGYEQYF
DNA: TGTGCCAGCAGCAGTACAGGGGAGGGCTACGAGCAGTACTTC

D: NA
V: TRBV7-9
size: NA
J: TRBJ1-2
CDR3: CASSLPPGADGYTF
DNA: TGTGCCAGCAGCTTACCGCCAGGGGCTGATGGCTACACCTTC

D: NA
V: TRBV7-9
size: NA
J: TRBJ2-1
CDR3: CASSLGFNEQFF
DNA: TGTGCCAGCAGCTTGGGGTTCAATGAGCAGTTCTTC

D: NA
V: TRBV6-6
size: once
J: TRBJ2-7
CDR3: CASSFTRGDEQYF
DNA: TGTGCCAGCAGTTTCACCCGCGGGGACGAGCAGTACTTC

D: NA
V: TRBV2
size: NA
J: TRBJ2-1
CDR3: CASSGFVSYNEQFF
DNA: TGTGCCAGCAGTGGATTCGTCTCCTACAATGAGCAGTTCTTC

D: TRBD1
V: TRBV7-6
size: NA
J: TRBJ2-7
CDR3: CASSLGDRGFQYF
DNA: TGTGCCAGCAGCTTAGGGGACAGGGGCTTTCAGTACTTC

D: NA
V: TRBV6-5
size: NA
J: TRBJ2-1
CDR3: CASTPGETYNEQFF
DNA: TGTGCCAGCACCCCCGGCGAGACCTACAATGAGCAGTTCTTC

D: NA
V: TRBV5-4
size: NA
J: TRBJ1-2
CDR3: CASSGLRDPMSGYTF
DNA: TGTGCCAGCAGCGGGCTCCGGGACCCCATGTCTGGCTACACCTTC

D: NA
V: TRBV4-1
size: once
J: TRBJ1-2
CDR3: CASSQSTGLANYGYTF
DNA: TGCGCCAGCAGCCAATCGACAGGCTTAGCTAACTATGGCTACACCTTC

D: TRBD1
V: TRBV7-3
size: NA
J: TRBJ2-5
CDR3: CASSAWGQGAGETQYF
DNA: TGTGCCAGCAGCGCTTGGGGTCAGGGGGCCGGAGAGACCCAGTACTTC

D: NA
V: TRBV9
size: NA
J: TRBJ2-2
CDR3: CASSVDGSGTGELFF
DNA: TGTGCCAGCAGCGTCGACGGGAGTGGTACCGGGGAGCTGTTTTTT

D: NA
V: TRBV2
size: NA
J: TRBJ2-3
CDR3: CASSDRTLAVQYF
DNA: TGTGCCAGCAGTGATCGGACCCTCGCTGTACAGTATTTT

D: NA
V: TRBV27
size: NA
J: TRBJ2-7
CDR3: CASSHRRGYEQYF
DNA: TGTGCCAGCAGCCACCGACGGGGCTACGAGCAGTACTTC

D: NA
V: TRBV28
size: NA
J: TRBJ2-3
CDR3: CASSSVSSTDTQYF
DNA: TGTGCCAGCAGTTCCGTGTCTAGCACAGATACGCAGTATTTT

D: TRBD1
V: TRBV29-1
size: NA
J: TRBJ1-1
CDR3: CSGTGANTEAFF
DNA: TGCAGCGGCACAGGGGCGAACACTGAAGCTTTCTTT

D: TRBD1
V: TRBV10-3
size: NA
J: TRBJ1-2
CDR3: CAISYSTGGGDGYTF
DNA: TGTGCCATCAGCTATTCAACAGGGGGCGGTGATGGCTACACCTTC

D: NA
V: TRBV7-9
size: NA
J: TRBJ2-7
CDR3: CASSILSLGGPYEQYF
DNA: TGTGCCAGCAGCATACTATCTCTGGGGGGCCCCTACGAGCAGTACTTC

D: TRBD2
V: TRBV11-2
size: NA
J: TRBJ2-5
CDR3: CASSFRGLAGGQETQYF
DNA: TGTGCCAGCAGCTTCCGGGGACTAGCGGGAGGCCAAGAGACCCAGTACTTC

D: TRBD1
V: TRBV4-1
size: once
J: TRBJ1-4
CDR3: CASRLRQGGEKLFF
DNA: TGCGCCAGCAGACTGAGACAGGGGGGCGAAAAACTGTTTTTT

D: TRBD1
V: TRBV4-3
size: once
J: TRBJ1-1
CDR3: CASSQGGGWTEAFF
DNA: TGCGCCAGCAGCCAGGGAGGGGGCTGGACTGAAGCTTTCTTT

D: NA
V: TRBV28
size: NA
J: TRBJ2-3
CDR3: CASGAGFSTDTQYF
DNA: TGTGCCAGCGGTGCAGGCTTTAGCACAGATACGCAGTATTTT

D: NA
V: TRBV7-9
size: NA
J: TRBJ2-7
CDR3: CASGDGYEQYF
DNA: TGTGCCAGCGGGGACGGCTACGAGCAGTACTTC

D: NA
V: TRBV7-3
size: NA
J: TRBJ2-2
CDR3: CASSLFSPGNTNTGELFF
DNA: TGTGCCAGCAGCTTATTCTCTCCGGGAAATACGAACACCGGGGAGCTGTTTTTT

D: NA
V: TRBV4-1
size: NA
J: TRBJ2-7
CDR3: CASSQEGTYEQYF
DNA: TGCGCCAGCAGCCAAGAGGGGACCTACGAGCAGTACTTC

D: NA
V: TRBV19
size: NA
J: TRBJ1-1
CDR3: CASSRLIGTVNTEAFF
DNA: TGTGCCAGTAGTCGACTAATAGGAACTGTGAACACTGAAGCTTTCTTT